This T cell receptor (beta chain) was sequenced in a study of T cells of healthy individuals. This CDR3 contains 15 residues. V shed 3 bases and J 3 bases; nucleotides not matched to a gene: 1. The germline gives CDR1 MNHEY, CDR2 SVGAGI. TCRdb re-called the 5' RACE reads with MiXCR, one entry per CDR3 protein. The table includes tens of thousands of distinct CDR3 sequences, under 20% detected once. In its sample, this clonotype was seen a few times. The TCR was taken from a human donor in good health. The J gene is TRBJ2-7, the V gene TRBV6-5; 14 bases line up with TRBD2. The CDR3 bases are TGTGCCAGCAGTTATGGGACTAGCGGGAGCTACGAGCAGTACTTC. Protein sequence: CASSYGTSGSYEQYF.